Listed below are T cell receptor beta chains from one sample, sequenced in a study of blood T cell repertoires in COVID-19. Libraries were prepared by immunoSEQ multiplex PCR; TCRdb keeps only in-frame clonotypes and omits some of them. The table has some 120,000 clones, around 80% seen once. The sample consisted of peripheral blood. The receptors stem from a woman in her 50s with acute or convalescent COVID-19. CDR3s include the opening cysteine and the closing phenylalanine or tryptophan. Fields, in order: V gene, clone size, D gene, J gene, CDR3 protein, CDR3 DNA. A D gene is named only where the DNA matches it firmly. Size values are once, few and many counts, or a class for expanded clones, and some rows have none.

>TRBV19|-|-|TRBJ2-1
CASSPGRHEQFF
TGTGCCAGTAGTCCAGGGAGGCATGAGCAGTTCTTC
>TRBV4-2|few|TRBD2|TRBJ2-1
CASSQDGLAGITYNEQFF
TGTGCCAGCAGCCAAGATGGCCTAGCGGGAATCACCTACAATGAGCAGTTCTTC
>TRBV6-6|-|-|TRBJ1-5
CASSYRAVETQHF
TGTGCCAGCAGTTATCGCGCTGTTGAGACCCAGCATTTT
>TRBV13|-|-|TRBJ2-1
CASRRLAEGNEQFF
TGTGCCAGCCGTCGGTTAGCGGAAGGCAATGAGCAGTTCTTC
>TRBV19|-|TRBD1|TRBJ1-2
CASSIRDRINYGYTF
TGTGCCAGTAGTATAAGGGACAGAATTAACTATGGCTACACCTTC
>TRBV4-1|few|-|TRBJ2-2
CASTSSVNTGELFF
TGCGCCAGCACTAGTAGCGTGAACACCGGGGAGCTGTTTTTT
>TRBV2|-|TRBD1|TRBJ1-2
CASRSGTVALFSGYTF
TGTGCCAGTCGGTCCGGGACAGTTGCCTTGTTTTCGGGCTACACCTTC
>TRBV11-2|-|-|TRBJ2-7
CASSLGTLYEQYF
TGTGCCAGCAGCTTGGGGACACTATACGAGCAGTACTTC
>TRBV11-3|-|TRBD1|TRBJ1-1
CADPLQGDTEAFF
TGTGCAGACCCCTTGCAGGGGGACACTGAAGCTTTCTTT
>TRBV5-1|-|TRBD1|TRBJ1-3
CASSQGTAVSGNTIYF
TGCGCCAGCAGCCAGGGGACAGCCGTCTCTGGAAACACCATATATTTT
>TRBV7-3|-|TRBD2|TRBJ2-7
CASSLTFGGSHEQYF
TGTGCCAGCAGCTTAACGTTCGGGGGGAGTCACGAGCAGTACTTC
>TRBV9|-|-|TRBJ2-3
CASSVQGVDTQYF
TGTGCCAGCAGCGTACAAGGGGTAGATACGCAGTATTTT
>TRBV3-1/TRBV3-2|-|-|TRBJ2-7
CASSQGNRRETGEQYF
TGTGCCAGCAGCCAAGGTAACAGAAGGGAAACAGGAGAGCAGTACTTC
>TRBV20-1|-|-|TRBJ2-3
CVPADTQYF
TGCGTCCCTGCGGATACGCAGTATTTT
>TRBV2|-|-|TRBJ1-4
CASSIRGWEKLFF
TGTGCCAGCAGTATCCGGGGGTGGGAAAAACTGTTTTTT
>TRBV25-1|-|-|TRBJ1-4
CASSEGSGSNEKLFF
TGTGCCAGCAGTGAAGGATCCGGGAGTAATGAAAAACTGTTTTTT
>TRBV7-9|-|TRBD1|TRBJ2-7
CASSRDSHEQYF
TGTGCCAGCAGCCGGGACAGCCACGAGCAGTACTTC
>TRBV4-1|-|TRBD1|TRBJ1-3
CASSQPIGQASGNTIYF
TGCGCCAGCAGCCAGCCTATAGGACAGGCCTCTGGAAACACCATATATTTT
>TRBV28|-|TRBD1|TRBJ1-4
CASSPGQVGDEKLFF
TGTGCCAGCAGTCCCGGACAGGTCGGTGATGAAAAACTGTTTTTT
>TRBV6-5|-|-|TRBJ1-4
CASRGYEKLFF
TGTGCCAGCAGGGGCTATGAAAAACTGTTTTTT
>TRBV11-2|-|TRBD1|TRBJ1-3
CASSSVGQGSGNTIYF
TGTGCCAGCAGCTCCGTCGGACAGGGCTCTGGAAACACCATATATTTT
>TRBV19|-|-|TRBJ1-2
CASTNTGLVDGYTF
TGTGCCAGTACCAACACAGGGCTCGTTGATGGCTACACCTTC